Sequencing of this T cell receptor beta chain was carried out in a study of T cell repertoires in cytomegalovirus infection. About the study: Matching HLA type, along with CMV infection, was indicated by public TCR beta signatures.

The V segment lost 8 bases and the J segment 4 bases; nucleotides outside the gene matches: 12. Germline V gene lookup returns CDR1 MNHNS and CDR2 SASEGT. The CDR3 covers 15 residues. Comment on this clonotype: Its antigen is not identified.

Via MiXCR, TCRdb re-called the reads, giving one row per CDR3 protein. The sample lists some 800,000 distinct CDR3 sequences; approximately 32% were seen once. The starting material was cultured CD8+ T cells from PBMCs, obtained from culture after CMV antigen stimulation. J is TRBJ2-5 and V is TRBV6-1, with TRBD2 matching over 8 bases. The clonotype originates from a human donor in good health (CMV status not recorded). Some clones in this sample may be carry-over from other donors' samples. The CDR3 DNA follows: TGTGCCAGCCCGAACCCCCTTCTAGCGGGAGAGACCCAGTACTTC. Amino acid sequence: CASPNPLLAGETQYF.